This T cell receptor (beta chain) was profiled in a study of T cells in Graves' hyperthyroidism and ophthalmopathy. RNA transcripts yielded amplified TCR beta CDR3 regions. The HTBI primer set was used in a first-round RT-PCR of the TCR CDR3. TCRdb reanalysed the multiplex PCR reads using MiXCR and keeps one entry per CDR3 protein. The sample lists around 400,000 distinct CDR3 sequences, about 16% occurring once. There are 17 residues in the CDR3. Germline trimming cut 4 bases from V and 7 bases from J; bases unmatched to any gene: 15. Germline V gene sequence: CDR1 LGHDT, CDR2 YNNKEL (reference sequence).

This clonotype was obtained from a woman aged 60-75 years with Graves' ophthalmopathy. This chain uses TRBV3-1 with TRBJ2-2; 7 bases are a match to TRBD2. The sequenced material came from blood. This CDR3 is CASSLSGTMGQGGELFF. The CDR3 DNA reads as TGTGCCAGCAGCCTCTCCGGGACTATGGGGCAGGGCGGGGAGCTGTTTTTT.